This TCR beta chain was sequenced for a study of glioma-infiltrating T cells after dendritic cell vaccination. Study in general: Treatment, given 2003 to 2012, was autologous tumor lysate-pulsed dendritic cell vaccination.

Assay: immunoSEQ multiplex PCR; the TCRdb copy retains only in-frame clones and omits some. The sample lists tens of thousands of clones, over 75% occurring once. The germline CDR1 and CDR2 sequences are GTSNPN and SVGIG (reference sequence). This CDR3 region has 11 residues. The V and J ends lost 7 bases and 5 bases respectively, with 11 bases between them. The count of this clone is one. This TCR came from a human donor with glioblastoma. The chain joins TRBV30 to TRBJ1-2, with D possibly matching TRBD1 (5 bases). Sequencing used blood, obtained before dendritic cell vaccination. CDR3: CASSGGYGYTF. CDR3 sequence (DNA): TGTGCCTCCAGCGGGGGTTATGGCTACACCTTC.